The 17 T cell receptor beta chains below were found in one sample sequenced in a study of sequential checkpoint blockade in melanoma. Stated treatment: randomized to nivolumab then ipilimumab (arm A) or the reverse (arm B). TCRdb's copy holds only in-frame clones and misses some; the assay was immunoSEQ multiplex PCR. This table has tens of thousands of clones, 80% to 90% appearing once. This material consisted of CD8+ T cells sorted from blood (inferred from file names), taken from a patient given nivolumab and ipilimumab in sequence. Every receptor here comes from a human donor with melanoma.

This clone showed up just a few times. V and J are TRBV4-1 and TRBJ2-7; 14 nucleotides align to TRBD2. The CDR3 length is 15 residues. Germline V gene data show CDR1 as MGHRA and CDR2 as YSYEKL. With 3 bases clipped from V and 2 bases from J, the junction kept 0 bases outside the gene matches. CDR3 nucleotides: TGCGCCAGCAGCCAGGGACTAGCGGGGGCCTACGAGCAGTACTTC. This sequence encodes CASSQGLAGAYEQYF.

The chain couples TRBV10-3 to TRBJ2-1; possible D gene TRBD2, 6 bases. The CDR3 sequence is 14 residues long. Germline assignment: CDR1 ENHRY and CDR2 SYGVKD. V lost 3 bases, J lost 7 bases, and 13 bases lay in between. The DNA of the CDR3 is TGTGCCATCAGTGATGGAGGGCTTGGGAATGAGCAGTTCTTC. Translating it yields CAISDGGLGNEQFF.

This clone was found once. The chain combines TRBV4-1 with TRBJ2-7; no definite D call. This CDR3 comprises 13 residues. V dropped 0 bases and J dropped 2 bases, with 5 bases sitting between them. Germline V lookup: CDR1 MGHRA, CDR2 YSYEKL. The CDR3 is CASSQDIPYEQYF. CDR3 coding DNA: TGCGCCAGCAGCCAAGATATCCCCTACGAGCAGTACTTC.

V gene TRBV28 combines with J gene TRBJ2-2; D unclear. The CDR3 is 16 amino acids. The V end lost 5 bases, the J end lost 0 bases, and 13 bases lay between the germline ends. The germline CDR1 and CDR2 sequences are MDHEN and SYDVKM. In DNA, the CDR3 is TGTGCCAGCAGTACTATCCACCCCGCGAACACCGGGGAGCTGTTTTTT. Encoded protein: CASSTIHPANTGELFF. The entire variable domain, with the rest obtained from reference TRBV28 and TRBJ2-2, is as follows: DVKVTQSSRYLVKRTGEKVFLECVQDMDHENMFWYRQDPGLGLRLIYFSYDVKMKEKGDIPEGYSVSREKKERFSLILESASTNQTSMYLCASSTIHPANTGELFFGEGSRLTVL.

V gene TRBV7-9 combines with J gene TRBJ2-3, with 7 positions matching TRBD1. Germline loops: CDR1 SEHNR, CDR2 FQNEAQ (reference sequence). The CDR3 length is 12 residues. V lost 5 bases to trimming and J lost 4 bases; unmatched junction nucleotides: 0. CDR3 loop: CASSGQADTQYF. The CDR3 nucleotides read TGTGCCAGCAGCGGACAGGCAGATACGCAGTATTTT.

The chain uses TRBV10-3 and TRBJ2-2; 9 bases fit TRBD1. With 2 bases clipped from V and 3 bases from J, the junction kept 10 bases outside the gene matches. Germline V gives CDR1 ENHRY, CDR2 SYGVKD. There are 18 residues in the CDR3. CDR3 bases: TGTGCCATCAGTGAGCCCCTAACAGGGGGCCGAGACACCGGGGAGCTGTTTTTT. Amino acids: CAISEPLTGGRDTGELFF.

The J gene is TRBJ2-5, the V gene TRBV27, with D perhaps TRBD1 (6 bases). Trimming left V 3 bases short and J 11 bases short, with 28 bases between. Germline V gene data show CDR1 as MNHEY and CDR2 as SMNVEV (reference sequence). This CDR3 is 17 amino acids long. The CDR3 spells CASSFYSMDRIAREQYF. The CDR3 DNA follows: TGTGCCAGCAGTTTTTACTCAATGGACAGAATTGCGCGAGAGCAGTACTTC.

The table lists this clone with a count of one. The rearrangement joins TRBV6-6 to TRBJ1-2, with 7 bases identical to TRBD1. Per the germline V gene, CDR1 is MNHNY and CDR2 is SVGAGI (reference sequence). This CDR3 is 12 amino acids long. V lost 1 base and J lost 14; bases outside the gene matches: 7. The CDR3 DNA reads as TGTGCCAGCAGTTACTTGCCGGGACAGAAAACCTTC. As protein: CASSYLPGQKTF.

This sequence joins TRBV9 and TRBJ2-7; 7 bases are shared with TRBD1. CDR3 size: 14 residues. V was clipped by 1 base and J by 2 bases; unmatched bases: 3. Per the germline V gene, CDR1 is SGDLS and CDR2 is YYNGEE. The CDR3 nucleotides read TGTGCCAGCAGCGTATGGGACAGTCCCTACGAGCAGTACTTC. It translates to CASSVWDSPYEQYF. The entire variable domain, with the rest obtained from reference TRBV9 and TRBJ2-7, is as follows: DSGVTQTPKHLITATGQRVTLRCSPRSGDLSVYWYQQSLDQGLQFLIQYYNGEERAKGNILERFSAQQFPDLHSELNLSSLELGDSALYFCASSVWDSPYEQYFGPGTRLTVT.

The V and J genes are TRBV4-1 and TRBJ1-6; the match to TRBD1 covers 8 bases. This CDR3 region has 19 residues. The germline gives CDR1 MGHRA, CDR2 YSYEKL. J gave up 6 bases and V 1 base, and 14 bases lay outside the gene matches. The CDR3 region is CASSQVPGGRDRTNSPLHF. DNA for the CDR3: TGCGCCAGCAGCCAAGTCCCCGGGGGGAGGGACAGGACTAATTCACCCCTCCACTTT.

The chain has TRBV28 and TRBJ2-7, with 7 nucleotides matching TRBD2. The J segment lost 3 bases and the V segment lost 9 bases, leaving 11 bases of the junction unmatched. CDR1 and CDR2 (germline): MDHEN, SYDVKM. The CDR3 length is 14 residues. The CDR3 coding sequence is TGTGCCAGTCGGCTAGCGGAGGGCCGCTACGAGCAGTACTTC. Protein: CASRLAEGRYEQYF.

This clone showed up just a few times. The chain couples TRBV5-1 to TRBJ2-1; D is possibly TRBD2 (5 bases). The germline V gene has CDR1 SGHRS and CDR2 YFSETQ. The ends were cut back, 3 bases at V and 4 bases at J, with 11 bases in the middle. The CDR3 runs to 14 residues. CDR3 sequence (DNA): TGCGCCAGCAGCTACCGAACGGGGTACAATGAGCAGTTCTTC. Amino acids: CASSYRTGYNEQFF.

The chain combines TRBV9 with TRBJ1-6, with D hard to call. In germline, CDR1 is SGDLS, CDR2 YYNGEE. This CDR3 is built from 13 residues. Trimming pared 3 bases from V and 11 bases from J, leaving 12 bases between. CDR3 DNA sequence: TGTGCCAGCAGCGCCAGCGCAAGGACACCCCTCCACTTT. This encodes CASSASARTPLHF.

V usage is TRBV27 and J usage is TRBJ1-2; possible D gene TRBD1, 6 bases. V dropped 8 bases and J dropped 8 bases, with 15 bases sitting between them. This CDR3 region has 12 residues. Germline-derived CDR1 and CDR2 are MNHEY and SMNVEV (reference sequence). As DNA, the CDR3 is TGTGCCAGCTACGGGACACCTGAAGGCTACACCTTC. Its translation is CASYGTPEGYTF.

The rearrangement uses TRBV18 and TRBJ2-7; 7 nucleotides match TRBD2. The length of the CDR3 is 16 residues. Germline lookup yields CDR1 KGHSH and CDR2 LQKENI. Unmatched junction bases numbered 7, after V lost 0 bases and J lost 2 bases. The DNA of the CDR3 is TGTGCCAGCTCACCACCCACGGGGGGAGAACCCTACGAGCAGTACTTC. This translates into CASSPPTGGEPYEQYF.

The chain links TRBV11-3 to TRBJ2-1, with D maybe TRBD2 (5 bases). This CDR3 region has 15 residues. V dropped 5 bases and J dropped 0 bases, with 11 bases sitting between them. Germline V CDR1 and CDR2: SGHNT, YENEEA. CDR3 protein: CASSQEGSSYNEQFF. The CDR3 region has the DNA TGTGCCAGCAGCCAAGAGGGAAGCTCCTACAATGAGCAGTTCTTC.

The chain uses TRBV6-5 and TRBJ2-7; 10 nucleotides line up with TRBD1. The trim removed 5 bases at V and 5 bases at J, leaving 6 bases unmatched. The CDR3 runs to 14 residues. Germline CDR1 is MNHEY and CDR2 is SVGAGI. The DNA for the CDR3 is TGTGCCAGCAGTCGGAGGACAGGGGGGAACGAGCAGTACTTC. It translates to CASSRRTGGNEQYF.